A single sample is the source of the 9 T cell receptor beta chains below, sequenced in a study of OX40 agonist ivuxolimab in advanced cancers. The library was generated by the immunoSEQ multiplex PCR assay. TCRdb carries this immuneACCESS record with in-frame sequences only. Its versions omit some clonotypes, under half of them owing to an unresolved V gene in the studies checked, with the rest unexplained. Within this sample are around 91,000 clones, with about 91% of them counted one time only. The top ten clones comprise about 0.2% of the sample. The sample consisted of CD4+ or CD8+ T cells sorted from blood, taken in a trial of the OX40 agonist ivuxolimab. The receptors stem from an adult with an advanced solid tumor such as melanoma, head and neck, liver or kidney cancer.

The CDR3 DNA is TGTGCCAGCAGCCGGTTTGGACTCACAGATACGCAGTATTTT. Translating gives CASSRFGLTDTQYF. The chain combines TRBV7-3 with TRBJ2-3; D is perhaps TRBD2 (5 bases). The length of the CDR3 is 14 residues. Trimming stripped 5 bases from V and 2 bases from J, with 11 bases between. The germline gives CDR1 SGHTA, CDR2 FQGTGA.

The chain combines TRBV29-1 with TRBJ1-2; 8 bases fit TRBD1. This CDR3 spans 19 amino acids. The germline V gene has CDR1 SQVTM and CDR2 ANQGSEA. Losses at the gene ends were 0 bases for V and 2 bases for J; bases not matched to a gene: 17. CDR3 nucleotides: TGCAGCGTTGAAGAATCCCGCCGACAGGGGATATTGTTCAACTATGGCTACACCTTC. It yields the protein CSVEESRRQGILFNYGYTF. The full variable domain, completed using reference TRBV29-1 and TRBJ1-2, is SAVISQKPSRDICQRGTSLTIQCQVDSQVTMMFWYRQQPGQSLTLIATANQGSEATYESGFVIDKFPISRPNLTFSTLTVSNMSPEDSSIYLCSVEESRRQGILFNYGYTFGSGTRLTVV.

The chain links TRBV5-4 to TRBJ2-1; no firm D call. This CDR3 has 14 residues. The V gene's germline CDR1 is SGHNT and CDR2 YYREEE (reference sequence). Trimming pared 6 bases from V and 7 bases from J, leaving 17 bases between. CDR3 DNA sequence: TGTGCCAGCACCTCCGATCCCGGTCGGAATGAGCAGTTCTTC. It is translated as CASTSDPGRNEQFF.

The V gene is TRBV6-5, the J gene TRBJ2-4; 7 nucleotides match TRBD1. Germline CDR1 MNHEY, CDR2 SVGAGI. This CDR3 is 14 amino acids long. Losses at the gene ends were 2 bases for V and 10 bases for J; bases not matched to a gene: 8. Here the CDR3 reads CASSYGSGGSIQYF. In nucleotides, the CDR3 is TGTGCCAGCAGTTACGGCTCAGGGGGTAGTATTCAGTACTTC.

The chain combines TRBV6-5 with TRBJ1-2; 9 nucleotides line up with TRBD1. J was trimmed by 8 bases and V by 6 bases; bases with no gene match: 4. This CDR3 spans 12 amino acids. Looked up from germline, CDR1 is MNHEY and CDR2 is SVGAGI. Here the CDR3 reads CASRPTGGGYTF. CDR3 DNA: TGTGCCAGCAGACCGACAGGGGGAGGCTACACCTTC.

V is TRBV28 and J is TRBJ2-3, with D tentatively TRBD1 (6 bases). The CDR3 runs to 17 residues. Germline V gene data show CDR1 as MDHEN and CDR2 as SYDVKM. Deletions cut 3 bases from V and 2 bases from J, with 18 bases between. The CDR3 nucleotides are TGTGCCAGCAGTTTTTTAGGCGGCAGGGGTTCCACAGATACGCAGTATTTT. This encodes CASSFLGGRGSTDTQYF.

The V gene is TRBV20-1, the J gene TRBJ2-1, with D unresolved. From germline, CDR1 is DFQATT and CDR2 SNEGSKA (reference sequence). CDR3 size: 11 residues. V lost 3 bases to trimming and J lost 13 bases, with 13 bases between them. The CDR3 region has the DNA TGCAGTGCTAGTAATTTTGAGGCCCAGTTCTTC. Protein sequence: CSASNFEAQFF.

This sequence joins TRBV28 and TRBJ2-7; 8 bases align to TRBD1. V was pared by 6 bases and J by 1 base, with 8 bases of the junction left unmatched. CDR1 is MDHEN, CDR2 SYDVKM, per germline. The CDR3 is 15 residues long. The CDR3 sequence is CASSRPDRDSYEQYF. The DNA for the CDR3 is TGTGCCAGCAGCCGACCGGACAGGGATTCCTACGAGCAGTACTTC.

The chain uses TRBV19 and TRBJ1-5, with 8 bases that match TRBD1. Germline loops: CDR1 LNHDA, CDR2 SQIVND (reference sequence). Trimming cost V 0 bases and J 5 bases; bases outside gene matches: 6. The CDR3 has 16 residues. CDR3 amino acids: CASSIERTGFDQPQHF. The CDR3 bases are TGTGCCAGTAGTATAGAACGGACAGGGTTCGATCAGCCCCAGCATTTT.